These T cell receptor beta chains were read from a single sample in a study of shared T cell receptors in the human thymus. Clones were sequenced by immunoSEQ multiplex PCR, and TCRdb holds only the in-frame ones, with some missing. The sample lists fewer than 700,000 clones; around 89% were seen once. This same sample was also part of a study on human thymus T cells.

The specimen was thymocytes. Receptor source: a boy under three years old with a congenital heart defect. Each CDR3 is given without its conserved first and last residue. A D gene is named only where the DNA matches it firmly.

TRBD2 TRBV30 AWSVVVGTRGSWVY
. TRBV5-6 ASSLLRVRRDTEAF
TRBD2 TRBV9 ASSVGTSGLGDTQY
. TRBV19 ASSISQYGSSGEQY
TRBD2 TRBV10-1 ASSEASGSHEQY
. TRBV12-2 AEGDRRESGANVLT
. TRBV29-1 SVVWGGKGGYT
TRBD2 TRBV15 ATSSTGLAPRNEQF
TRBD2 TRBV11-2 ASSNPPGTSGEQF
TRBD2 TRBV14 ASSQGTSGSLNEQF
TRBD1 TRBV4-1 ASSQGWGDRVNTEAF
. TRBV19 ASSMRAGRYEQY
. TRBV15 ATSRGGGNYGYT
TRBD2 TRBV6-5 ASSYPSGQETQY
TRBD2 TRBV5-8 ASSLAGGPTDTQY
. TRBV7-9 ASSPRKGGFSGNTIY
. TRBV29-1 SVVSVRAISPSTDTQY
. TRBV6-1 ASKRGTEAF
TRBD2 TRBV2 ASGGAGEQYEQY
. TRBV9 ASSVGERRNTEAF
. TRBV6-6 ASSYSFLSGGGGYT
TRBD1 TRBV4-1 ASSLYLKYTETGSTGTEAF
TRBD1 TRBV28 ASSLLGTGWGTEAF
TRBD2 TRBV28 ASSSRLAYTDTQY
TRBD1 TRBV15 ATSRPDRGYGYT
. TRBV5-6 ASSAEGGPSEKLF
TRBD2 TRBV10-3 AISGEAGSPYEQY
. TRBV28 ASSGIVGSNQPQH
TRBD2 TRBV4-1 ASSQRREDRGEQY
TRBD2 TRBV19 ASSESGANTGELF
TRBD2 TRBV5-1 ASRAIAGEYNEQF